These 10 T cell receptor beta chains share one sample of origin, sequenced in a study of blood T cell repertoires in COVID-19. Assay: immunoSEQ multiplex PCR; the TCRdb copy retains only in-frame clones and omits some. The data show some 700,000 clones, 70% to 90% seen once. The sequencing sample was made of peripheral blood. The source of these receptors is a woman younger than 30 with acute or convalescent COVID-19.

The J gene is TRBJ2-7, the V gene TRBV29-1; D possibly corresponds to TRBD1 (7 bases). The CDR3 sequence is 13 residues long. The V end lost 6 bases, the J end lost 4 bases, and 16 bases lay between the germline ends. Looked up from germline, CDR1 is SQVTM and CDR2 is ANQGSEA. The CDR3 DNA reads as TGCAGCGTACCAGGGGGGTCAAAGTACGAGCAGTACTTC. This gives the protein CSVPGGSKYEQYF.

The chain joins TRBV6-5 to TRBJ1-2; a weak D match, TRBD1 (6 bases). The germline gives CDR1 MNHEY, CDR2 SVGAGI. V gave up 8 bases and J gave up 4 bases, with 14 bases separating them. This CDR3 is 13 amino acids long. The CDR3 nucleotides are TGTGCCAGCGCCCCCGACAGGTTCTATGGCTACACCTTC. This translates into CASAPDRFYGYTF.

CDR3 sequence reads: CASSARLAGDLSSYNEQFF. CDR3 DNA: TGTGCCAGCAGCGCAAGACTAGCGGGGGACCTGAGCTCCTACAATGAGCAGTTCTTC. The J gene is TRBJ2-1, the V gene TRBV11-3; 12 positions match TRBD2. The CDR3 consists of 19 residues. Germline V gene lookup returns CDR1 SGHNT and CDR2 YENEEA. V was pared by 5 bases and J by 0 bases, with 11 bases of the junction left unmatched.

The chain links TRBV7-6 to TRBJ1-4, with TRBD1 as a possible D gene (6 bases). The germline V gene encodes CDR1 SGHVS and CDR2 FNYEAQ. This CDR3 comprises 16 residues. V gave up 5 bases and J gave up 3 bases, with 16 bases separating them. In DNA, the CDR3 is TGTGCCAGCAGCATACTACAGGGTGGAGCTAATGAAAAACTGTTTTTT. It specifies CASSILQGGANEKLFF. Together with reference TRBV7-6 and TRBJ1-4, the CDR3 gives the full variable domain: GAGVSQSPRYKVTKRGQDVALRCDPISGHVSLYWYRQALGQGPEFLTYFNYEAQQDKSGLPNDRFSAERPEGSISTLTIQRTEQRDSAMYRCASSILQGGANEKLFFGSGTQLSVL.

The V gene is TRBV5-1, the J gene TRBJ2-1; TRBD1 matches 12 bases. The CDR3 loop spans 16 amino acids. In germline, CDR1 is SGHRS, CDR2 YFSETQ. V shed 0 bases and J 8 bases; nucleotides not matched to a gene: 6. The CDR3 loop reads CASSLAVGQGAHEQFF. The DNA for the CDR3 is TGCGCCAGCAGCTTGGCCGTGGGACAGGGGGCACATGAGCAGTTCTTC.

This chain joins TRBV6-6 and TRBJ1-2, with D hard to call. This CDR3 has 13 amino acids. V was trimmed by 7 bases and J by 6 bases, leaving 15 bases between them. From germline, CDR1 is MNHNY and CDR2 SVGAGI (reference sequence). Written as DNA, the CDR3 is TGTGCCAGCACCGTACAGTTCAGAAATGGCTACACCTTC. Protein: CASTVQFRNGYTF.

V gene TRBV10-3 combines with J gene TRBJ2-7; 8 positions match TRBD2. This CDR3 region has 14 residues. Germline assignment: CDR1 ENHRY and CDR2 SYGVKD. After removal of 5 bases from V and 3 bases from J, the junction contained 6 bases not matched to a gene. The DNA for the CDR3 is TGTGCCATCAGTAAACCAGGGACTAGCTACGAGCAGTACTTC. This gives the protein CAISKPGTSYEQYF.

The table lists this clone with a count of one. The CDR3 nucleotides read TGTGCCAGCAGTACTATTTCCCGCTCTGGAAACACCATATATTTT. It is translated as CASSTISRSGNTIYF. The V gene is TRBV2, the J gene TRBJ1-3; D gene ambiguous. The CDR3 has 15 residues. Between the trimmed V and J ends, which lost 5 bases and 0 bases, there was a span of 11 bases. Germline values: CDR1 SNHLY, CDR2 FYNNEI.

The chain is built from TRBV5-5 and TRBJ1-2; D is unclear. CDR1 SGHKS and CDR2 YYEKEE come from the germline V gene (reference sequence). V was clipped by 4 bases and J by 8 bases, with 21 bases between them. The CDR3 totals 15 residues. CDR3: CASSHVGRNFEGYTF. The CDR3 region has the DNA TGTGCCAGCAGCCATGTTGGCAGGAACTTCGAAGGCTACACCTTC. Filled out from reference TRBV5-5 and TRBJ1-2, the complete variable domain reads DAGVTQSPTHLIKTRGQQVTLRCSPISGHKSVSWYQQVLGQGPQFIFQYYEKEERGRGNFPDRFSARQFPNYSSELNVNALLLGDSALYLCASSHVGRNFEGYTFGSGTRLTVV.

The chain combines TRBV9 with TRBJ2-7, with D perhaps TRBD2 (5 bases). Germline-derived CDR1 and CDR2 are SGDLS and YYNGEE. Trimming stripped 0 bases from V and 2 bases from J, with 9 bases between. The CDR3 consists of 14 residues. CDR3 sequence (DNA): TGTGCCAGCAGCGTAGCTGCGGGCCCCTACGAGCAGTACTTC. Protein: CASSVAAGPYEQYF.